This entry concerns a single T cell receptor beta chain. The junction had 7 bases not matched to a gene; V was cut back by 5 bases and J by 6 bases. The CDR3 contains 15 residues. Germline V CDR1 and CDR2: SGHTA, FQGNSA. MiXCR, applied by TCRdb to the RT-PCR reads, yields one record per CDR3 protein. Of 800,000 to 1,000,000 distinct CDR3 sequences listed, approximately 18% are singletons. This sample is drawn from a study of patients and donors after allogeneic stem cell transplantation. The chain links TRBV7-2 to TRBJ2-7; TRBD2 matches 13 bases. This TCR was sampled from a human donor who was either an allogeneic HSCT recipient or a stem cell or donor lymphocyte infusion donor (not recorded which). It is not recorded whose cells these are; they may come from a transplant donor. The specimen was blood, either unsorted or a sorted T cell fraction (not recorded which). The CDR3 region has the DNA TGTGCCAGCAGCCCCCGGACTAGCGGGGGACCCGAGCAGTACTTC. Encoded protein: CASSPRTSGGPEQYF.